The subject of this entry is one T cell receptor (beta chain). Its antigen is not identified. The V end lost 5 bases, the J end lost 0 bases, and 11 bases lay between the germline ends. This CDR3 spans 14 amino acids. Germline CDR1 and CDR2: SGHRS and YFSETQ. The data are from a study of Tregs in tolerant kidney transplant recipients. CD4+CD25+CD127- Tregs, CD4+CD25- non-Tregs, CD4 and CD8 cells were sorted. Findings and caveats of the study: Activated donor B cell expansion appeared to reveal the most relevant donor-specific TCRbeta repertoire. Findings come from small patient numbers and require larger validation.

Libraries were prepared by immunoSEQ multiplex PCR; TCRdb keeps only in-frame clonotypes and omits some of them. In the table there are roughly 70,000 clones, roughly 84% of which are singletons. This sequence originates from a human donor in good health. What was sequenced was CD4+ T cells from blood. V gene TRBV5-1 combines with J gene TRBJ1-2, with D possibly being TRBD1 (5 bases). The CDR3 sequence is CASRQGASNYGYTF. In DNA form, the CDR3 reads TGCGCCAGCAGGCAAGGGGCATCTAACTATGGCTACACCTTC.